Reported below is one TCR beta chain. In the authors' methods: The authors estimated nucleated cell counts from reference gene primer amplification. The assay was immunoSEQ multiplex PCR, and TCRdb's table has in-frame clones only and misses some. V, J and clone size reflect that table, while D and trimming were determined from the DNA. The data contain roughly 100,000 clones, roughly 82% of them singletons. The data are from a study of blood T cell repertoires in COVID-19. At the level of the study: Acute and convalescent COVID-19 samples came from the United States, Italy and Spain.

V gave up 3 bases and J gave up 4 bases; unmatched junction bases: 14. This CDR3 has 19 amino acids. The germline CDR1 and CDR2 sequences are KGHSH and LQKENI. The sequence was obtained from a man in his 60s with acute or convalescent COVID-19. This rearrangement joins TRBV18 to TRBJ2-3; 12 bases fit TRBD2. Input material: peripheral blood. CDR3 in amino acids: CASSPILPSGRAMADTQYF. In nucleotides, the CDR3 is TGTGCCAGCTCACCTATACTCCCTAGCGGGAGGGCCATGGCAGATACGCAGTATTTT.